This entry lists 30 T cell receptor beta chains sequenced from one sample in a study of CD8+CD57+ T cells in acquired aplastic anemia. Flow cytometry had shown expanded CD8+CD57+ cells in the patients chosen for sequencing. Genomic DNA was employed as the template in profiling TCR beta VDJ and CDR3. MiXCR was run by TCRdb on the reads, yielding one entry per CDR3 protein. In the table there are 160,000 or so distinct CDR3 sequences, roughly 50% of which are singletons. Sequenced material: sorted CD4+, CD8+, or CD8+CD57+ T cells (not recorded which) from PBMCs. These receptors came from a human donor with aplastic anemia.

This clonotype was seen only once. V usage is TRBV2 and J usage is TRBJ2-7, with 7 bases fitting TRBD1. Trimming at V came to 6 bases and at J to 1 base, leaving 6 bases not matched to a gene. The CDR3 has 14 residues. Germline V lookup: CDR1 SNHLY, CDR2 FYNNEI. CDR3 nucleotide sequence: TGTGCCAGCAGCCCAACAGGGGTTTCCTACGAGCAGTACTTC. This codes for CASSPTGVSYEQYF.

The chain has TRBV29-1 and TRBJ2-7; D possibly corresponds to TRBD2 (5 bases). CDR1 is SQVTM and CDR2 is ANQGSEA in the germline V gene. The length of the CDR3 is 11 residues. Trimming removed 8 bases at V and 7 bases at J, with 15 bases between. CDR3 coding DNA: TGCAGCTTACTCCGGGATCCAGAGCAGTACTTC. This codes for CSLLRDPEQYF.

The rearrangement joins TRBV20-1 to TRBJ1-4, with 11 bases identical to TRBD1. The CDR3 loop spans 16 amino acids. CDR1 DFQATT and CDR2 SNEGSKA come from the germline V gene (reference sequence). V lost 3 bases and J lost 10; bases outside the gene matches: 13. The CDR3 spells CSARSPGQGVNGKLFF. DNA for the CDR3: TGCAGTGCTAGGAGCCCGGGACAGGGGGTTAACGGAAAACTGTTTTTT.

The chain recombines TRBV10-2 with TRBJ2-3, with 8 bases identical to TRBD2. The germline CDR1 and CDR2 sequences are WSHSY and SAAADI. The ends lost 6 bases at V and 1 base at J; junction bases unmatched: 15. The CDR3 sequence is 18 residues long. CDR3 residues: CASRGRRAAGGRTDTQYF. CDR3 DNA: TGCGCCAGCAGGGGACGACGGGCGGCGGGGGGCCGCACAGATACGCAGTATTTT.

This clonotype has just a few counts. This chain joins TRBV9 and TRBJ2-1, with unresolved D. V lost 7 bases and J lost 8, with 13 bases in between. Germline values: CDR1 SGDLS, CDR2 YYNGEE. This CDR3 spans 12 amino acids. CDR3 in amino acids: CASSRGVDEQFF. The CDR3 DNA is TGTGCCAGCTCCCGAGGAGTCGATGAGCAGTTCTTC.

Many counts were recorded for this clonotype. This chain uses TRBV7-2 with TRBJ1-4; D not resolved. In germline, CDR1 is SGHTA, CDR2 FQGNSA. The CDR3 has 11 amino acids. Deletions cut 4 bases from V and 8 bases from J, with 5 bases between. DNA of the CDR3: TGTGCCAGCAGCTGGCGCGAAAAACTGTTTTTT. Its protein product is CASSWREKLFF.

Remarks on this clonotype: One end of the junction is discordant with germline, which a read error may explain. The V and J genes are TRBV11-1 and TRBJ2-7, with TRBD1 as a possible D gene (5 bases). The CDR3 runs 16 residues. Germline CDR1 and CDR2: SGHAT and FQDESV (reference sequence). The CDR3 coding sequence is TGTGCCGGCAGCTCTGAAGGGGATTTGAGGCCCTACGAGCAGTACTTC. Protein: CAGSSEGDLRPYEQYF.

The chain joins TRBV15 to TRBJ2-5, with D maybe TRBD1 (5 bases). CDR3 size: 17 residues. V gave up 0 bases and J gave up 5 bases, with 19 bases separating them. Germline CDR1 and CDR2: LNHNV and YYDKDF (reference sequence). Here the CDR3 DNA reads TGTGCCACCAGCAGAGATCGCCCTCAACGGAAGGGGGAGACCCAGTACTTC. Its translation: CATSRDRPQRKGETQYF.

V gene TRBV2 combines with J gene TRBJ2-3; D not certain. The ends were cut back, 7 bases at V and 0 bases at J, with 8 bases in the middle. Germline V gene lookup returns CDR1 SNHLY and CDR2 FYNNEI. The CDR3 sequence is 13 residues long. CDR3 coding DNA: TGTGCCAGCAAGGACGGAAGCACAGATACGCAGTATTTT. Protein sequence: CASKDGSTDTQYF.

In this sample, this clonotype turned up once. The chain carries TRBV29-1 and TRBJ2-7, with 13 nucleotides matching TRBD2. Trimming took 1 base from V and 6 from J; bases not matched to a gene: 0. CDR3 length: 13 amino acids. CDR1 is SQVTM and CDR2 is ANQGSEA in the germline V gene. This CDR3 reads CSVEGTSGSEQYF. The CDR3 DNA follows: TGCAGCGTTGAAGGGACTAGCGGGAGCGAGCAGTACTTC.

This rearrangement joins TRBV20-1 to TRBJ1-1, with D unclear. Per germline, CDR1 DFQATT and CDR2 SNEGSKA (reference sequence). V was trimmed by 3 bases and J by 0 bases, leaving 14 bases between them. CDR3 size: 15 residues. The CDR3 spells CSASLDGRMNTEAFF. CDR3 nucleotides: TGCAGTGCTAGCCTGGACGGCAGGATGAACACTGAAGCTTTCTTT.

The table lists this clonotype with a few counts. The chain combines TRBV10-3 with TRBJ1-1; the D gene is possibly TRBD1 (6 bases). The ends were cut back, 5 bases at V and 2 bases at J, with 9 bases in the middle. Germline loops: CDR1 ENHRY, CDR2 SYGVKD. The CDR3 covers 13 residues. CDR3: CAISKGGNTEAFF. As DNA, the CDR3 is TGTGCCATCAGTAAGGGGGGTAACACTGAAGCTTTCTTT.

This rearrangement joins TRBV6-5 to TRBJ1-2; no reliable D call. V lost 0 bases to trimming and J lost 8 bases, with 4 bases between them. This CDR3 region has 11 residues. Germline V lookup: CDR1 MNHEY, CDR2 SVGAGI. The CDR3 here is CASSYSRGYTF. In nucleotides, the CDR3 is TGTGCCAGCAGTTACTCGAGGGGCTACACCTTC.

About this clonotype itself: A read error may be the cause here, since a much bigger clone is one base away. The CDR3 sequence is CASMGPEQSF. The CDR3 DNA reads as TGCGCCAGCATGGGACCCGAGCAGTCCTTC. The chain uses TRBV5-1 and TRBJ2-1; D tentatively reads TRBD1 or TRBD2 (5 bases each). The germline gives CDR1 SGHRS, CDR2 YFSETQ. The CDR3 is made up of 10 amino acids. Looking up the rest from reference TRBV5-1 and TRBJ2-1 gives the full variable domain: KAGVTQTPRYLIKTRGQQVTLSCSPISGHRSVSWYQQTPGQGLQFLFEYFSETQRNKGNFPGRFSGRQFSNSRSEMNVSTLELGDSALYLCASMGPEQSFGPGTRLTVL.

This clonotype was found many times. The genes are TRBV20-1 and TRBJ1-2, with 8 bases that match TRBD1. V dropped 0 bases and J dropped 8; count of bases not matched to a gene: 8. Looked up from germline, CDR1 is DFQATT and CDR2 is SNEGSKA (reference sequence). This CDR3 has 14 residues. The CDR3 reads CSARDPDRARGYTF. In nucleotides, the CDR3 is TGCAGTGCTAGAGACCCGGACAGGGCTAGGGGCTACACCTTC.

A single count supports this clonotype. The chain has TRBV24-1 and TRBJ2-7; the match to TRBD2 covers 10 bases. CDR1 is KGHDR and CDR2 is SFDVKD in the germline V gene. V lost 1 base, J lost 4 bases, and 9 bases stayed unmatched. The CDR3 is 17 amino acids. CDR3 DNA: TGTGCCACCAGTGATTTATCCGTACTAGCGGGGATGTACGAGCAGTACTTC. Amino acids: CATSDLSVLAGMYEQYF.

This clonotype showed up many times. CDR3 nucleotide sequence: TGTGCCACCAGCAGAGACCAGGGGCAGATCTATGGCTACACCTTC. Residues: CATSRDQGQIYGYTF. V gene TRBV15 combines with J gene TRBJ1-2; weak D call: TRBD1 (6 bases). The length of the CDR3 is 15 residues. Trimming took off 0 bases at V and 4 bases at J, with 12 bases between the two ends. The germline V gene encodes CDR1 LNHNV and CDR2 YYDKDF (reference sequence).

V and J are TRBV29-1 and TRBJ1-6; D ambiguous. CDR1 is SQVTM and CDR2 is ANQGSEA in the germline V gene. This CDR3 comprises 12 residues. The V end lost 6 bases, the J end lost 10 bases, and 13 bases lay between the germline ends. Here the CDR3 reads CSVRPEFSPLHF. Written as DNA, the CDR3 is TGCAGCGTCCGACCGGAGTTCTCACCCCTCCACTTT.

The chain joins TRBV10-1 to TRBJ2-7, with 12 bases that match TRBD2. The CDR3 consists of 15 residues. J lost 5 bases, V lost 4 bases, and 6 bases had no gene match. The germline CDR1 and CDR2 sequences are WNHNN and SYGVQD (reference sequence). CDR3 nucleotides: TGCGCCAGCAGTGCTAGCGGGGGGGCCGAGAACGAGCAGTACTTC. Protein product: CASSASGGAENEQYF.

This clonotype was recorded at least ten times. The chain has TRBV6-1 and TRBJ2-7; the D gene is possibly TRBD2 (6 bases). The CDR3 is 15 amino acids. Trimming took off 3 bases at V and 2 bases at J, with 14 bases between the two ends. The germline V gene encodes CDR1 MNHNS and CDR2 SASEGT. The CDR3 DNA follows: TGTGCCAGCAGTGAGGAGGGGACTCCTCCCTACGAGCAGTACTTC. Amino acid sequence: CASSEEGTPPYEQYF.

The chain links TRBV7-3 to TRBJ1-2; 9 bases align to TRBD1. The ends lost 4 bases at V and 8 bases at J; junction bases unmatched: 2. The germline gives CDR1 SGHTA, CDR2 FQGTGA. CDR3 size: 12 residues. CDR3 loop: CASSWTGEGYTF. The CDR3 DNA reads as TGTGCCAGCAGCTGGACAGGGGAAGGCTACACCTTC.

The chain recombines TRBV29-1 with TRBJ2-7; D is perhaps TRBD1 (6 bases). V gave up 3 bases and J gave up 5 bases, with 14 bases separating them. The CDR3 is 13 amino acids. Germline CDR1 reads SQVTM; CDR2 reads ANQGSEA. CDR3 loop: CSVDWGLGDEQYF. The CDR3 coding sequence is TGCAGCGTTGATTGGGGGCTCGGGGACGAGCAGTACTTC.

This clonotype was counted only a few times. The chain has TRBV24-1 and TRBJ2-7; unclear D gene. CDR1 KGHDR and CDR2 SFDVKD come from the germline V gene. V was pared by 3 bases and J by 5 bases, with 10 bases between. This CDR3 has 13 amino acids. This CDR3 reads CATSDLIADEQYF. Here the CDR3 DNA reads TGTGCCACCAGTGATCTCATTGCCGACGAGCAGTACTTC.

The genes are TRBV19 and TRBJ1-5; 8 bases are a match to TRBD1. This CDR3 region has 14 residues. V shed 4 bases and J 11 bases; nucleotides not matched to a gene: 10. Germline V gene lookup returns CDR1 LNHDA and CDR2 SQIVND (reference sequence). The DNA for the CDR3 is TGTGCCAGTAGTAACGACAGGGGCCGAGAGACCCAGCATTTT. Amino acid sequence: CASSNDRGRETQHF.

This clonotype was detected many times. This chain connects TRBV20-1 to TRBJ2-7; 10 bases match TRBD2. Germline V gives CDR1 DFQATT, CDR2 SNEGSKA (reference sequence). The CDR3 contains 13 residues. J was trimmed by 6 bases and V by 5 bases; bases with no gene match: 7. The CDR3 here is CSAPLAGEREQYF. The DNA of the CDR3 is TGCAGTGCTCCGCTAGCGGGAGAGCGCGAGCAGTACTTC.

V gene TRBV11-1 combines with J gene TRBJ1-1, with 8 bases that match TRBD1. The CDR3 covers 14 residues. V lost 5 bases and J lost 0; bases outside the gene matches: 2. The germline V gene has CDR1 SGHAT and CDR2 FQDESV (reference sequence). The CDR3, as DNA: TGTGCCAGCAGCAAGGGACAGGTGAACACTGAAGCTTTCTTT. Amino acids: CASSKGQVNTEAFF.

This clonotype was recorded at least ten times. The chain links TRBV11-2 to TRBJ2-7, with D maybe TRBD2 (5 bases). The V gene lost 5 bases and the J gene lost 5 bases, with 10 bases spanning the gap. The V gene's germline CDR1 is SGHAT and CDR2 FQNNGV. The CDR3 is 12 amino acids. The CDR3 loop reads CASSPFGDEQYF. The CDR3 DNA follows: TGTGCCAGCAGCCCGTTCGGGGACGAGCAGTACTTC.

For the CDR3, the DNA is TGTGCCAGTAGTATATCTGGATTCACTGAAGCTTTCTTT. Its translation is CASSISGFTEAFF. This chain joins TRBV19 and TRBJ1-1; D is unresolved. The germline V and J ends were trimmed by 2 bases and 4 bases, with 8 bases remaining between them. Germline V gene data show CDR1 as LNHDA and CDR2 as SQIVND (reference sequence). This CDR3 region has 13 residues.

The CDR3 bases are TGTGCCAGAACACTTAGCACAGATACGCAGTATTTT. Its translation is CARTLSTDTQYF. The chain joins TRBV2 to TRBJ2-3; D gene ambiguous. The CDR3 has 12 residues. In germline, CDR1 is SNHLY, CDR2 FYNNEI. Trimming left V 9 bases short and J 0 bases short, with 7 bases between.

J is TRBJ1-1 and V is TRBV2; possible D gene TRBD1, 5 bases. CDR3 length: 15 residues. Trimming removed 3 bases at V and 1 base at J, with 12 bases between. The germline V gene has CDR1 SNHLY and CDR2 FYNNEI. This chain's CDR3 is CASSEEGMGNTEAFF. The CDR3 bases are TGTGCCAGCAGTGAGGAGGGGATGGGGAACACTGAAGCTTTCTTT.